These 11 T cell receptor beta chains were sequenced from one sample in a study of CD8 T cells in Susac syndrome. Random hexamers were used to reverse transcribe roughly 0.45 to 1 ug of RNA. TCRdb recomputed calls from the immunoSEQ multiplex PCR reads with MiXCR, one row per CDR3 protein. Of about 76,000 distinct CDR3 sequences listed, approximately 93% are singletons. Input material: CD8+ T cells from PBMCs. These receptors came from a human donor with Susac syndrome.

As regards this clonotype: The conserved final phenylalanine or tryptophan is absent from the CDR3, which likely points to a read error. This chain joins TRBV5-1 and TRBJ2-3, with 14 bases lining up with TRBD2. This CDR3 is 14 amino acids long. V was clipped by 7 bases and J by 6 bases; unmatched bases: 4. Germline V CDR1 and CDR2: SGHRS, YFSETQ. CDR3 nucleotide sequence: TGCGCCAGCGGACTAGCGGGGGGCCCGGATACGCAGTATCTT. Its translation: CASGLAGGPDTQYL.

The gene calls are TRBV11-3 and TRBJ2-1; D ambiguous. Deletions cut 1 base from V and 9 bases from J, with 4 bases between. CDR3 length: 11 amino acids. Germline values: CDR1 SGHNT, CDR2 YENEEA. CDR3 in DNA: TGTGCCAGCAGCTTAGGAGGTGAGCAGTTCTTC. This sequence encodes CASSLGGEQFF.

The V and J genes are TRBV24-1 and TRBJ1-2; the D gene is possibly TRBD1 (5 bases). This CDR3 has 17 residues. Germline CDR1 and CDR2: KGHDR and SFDVKD. The V end was cut by 6 bases, the J end by 1 base, with 20 bases between. CDR3 loop: CATSTSGTRLVNYGYTF. CDR3 coding DNA: TGTGCCACCAGTACGTCCGGGACCCGCCTGGTTAACTATGGCTACACCTTC.

The chain is built from TRBV10-3 and TRBJ1-2; D unclear. This CDR3 is built from 14 residues. V was clipped by 0 bases and J by 2 bases, with 7 bases between them. Germline CDR1 ENHRY, CDR2 SYGVKD. CDR3 sequence reads: CAISESTPNYGYTF. CDR3 sequence (DNA): TGTGCCATCAGTGAGTCTACACCCAACTATGGCTACACCTTC.

The chain employs TRBV29-1 and TRBJ1-3; TRBD1 might be the D (6 bases). The germline V and J ends were trimmed by 7 bases and 4 bases, with 14 bases remaining between them. The CDR3 consists of 13 residues. In germline, CDR1 is SQVTM, CDR2 ANQGSEA. Written as DNA, the CDR3 is TGCAGCGCTACCCCTGACAGGGGAAACACCATATATTTT. Its translation is CSATPDRGNTIYF.

V is TRBV27 and J is TRBJ2-1; 8 bases align to TRBD1. CDR1 and CDR2 (germline): MNHEY, SMNVEV (reference sequence). This CDR3 is built from 14 residues. V shed 6 bases, J shed 2 bases, and the junction held 3 bases outside the gene matches. The CDR3 DNA sequence: TGTGCCAGCAGCAGGGGGCTGGCCTACAATGAGCAGTTCTTC. Translated: CASSRGLAYNEQFF.

The chain recombines TRBV20-1 with TRBJ2-5, with 10 nucleotides matching TRBD2. Trimming cost V 3 bases and J 0 bases; bases outside gene matches: 10. Germline values: CDR1 DFQATT, CDR2 SNEGSKA (reference sequence). This CDR3 contains 17 residues. In DNA, the CDR3 is TGCAGTGCTAGCGCACTAGCGGGGACCTTGTACCAAGAGACCCAGTACTTC. It specifies CSASALAGTLYQETQYF.

The chain carries TRBV20-1 and TRBJ2-5; tentatively, D is TRBD1 or TRBD2 (5 bases each). The CDR3 consists of 14 residues. Trimming took 0 bases from V and 5 from J, leaving 13 bases between them. Per germline, CDR1 DFQATT and CDR2 SNEGSKA (reference sequence). The DNA of the CDR3 is TGCAGTGCTAGAGATTTACAGGAGGAGGAGACCCAGTACTTC. This sequence encodes CSARDLQEEETQYF.

The chain couples TRBV2 to TRBJ2-1, with 10 bases that match TRBD2. Germline V gene data show CDR1 as SNHLY and CDR2 as FYNNEI. This CDR3 contains 15 residues. J lost 3 bases, V lost 6 bases, and 5 bases had no gene match. Here the CDR3 DNA reads TGTGCCAGCAGGAATAGCGGGGGGTACTACAATGAGCAGTTCTTC. As protein: CASRNSGGYYNEQFF.

The chain is built from TRBV29-1 and TRBJ1-2, with TRBD1 identical over 12 bases. The CDR3 is 12 amino acids. Germline CDR1 SQVTM, CDR2 ANQGSEA. The CDR3 is CGTGQGAGGYTF. The CDR3 DNA is TGCGGCACGGGACAGGGGGCGGGTGGCTACACCTTC.

The V and J genes are TRBV6-2 or TRBV6-3 and TRBJ2-2; D uncertain. The V gene lost 5 bases and the J gene lost 5 bases, with 9 bases spanning the gap. Germline V gene sequence: CDR1 MNHEY, CDR2 SVGEGT. The CDR3 extends over 13 amino acids. CDR3 amino acids: CASSGIVTGELFF. In nucleotides, the CDR3 is TGTGCCAGCAGTGGTATAGTGACCGGGGAGCTGTTTTTT.